A single sample gave rise to the 32 T cell receptor beta chains below, sequenced in a study of CD8+CD57+ T cells in acquired aplastic anemia (dated by TCRdb to the late 2010s). For sequencing, an Illumina HiSeq 2000 was employed. Profiling of TCR beta VDJ combinations and CDR3 sequences used genomic DNA as the template. TCRdb's own reprocessing of the public reads used fastp at Q25 and MiXCR and kept productive beta chains. Rows with one shared CDR3 protein collapse into an entry with the most common genes and DNA. This sample comprises under 250,000 distinct CDR3 sequences, around 45% of them detected only once. Jointly, the top ten make up about 8.3% of the sample. Flow cytometry had shown CD8+CD57+ cell expansion in the patients selected for sequencing. The specimen sequenced was sorted CD4+, CD8+, or CD8+CD57+ T cells (not recorded which) from PBMCs. These receptor sequences come from a human donor with aplastic anemia.

This clonotype was seen at least ten times. The chain has TRBV12-3 or TRBV12-4 and TRBJ1-1; no definite D call. The V gene lost 2 bases and the J gene lost 0 bases, with 19 bases spanning the gap. The CDR3 consists of 18 residues. The CDR3 here is CASSLTHLRADMNTEAFF. The CDR3 DNA sequence: TGTGCCAGCAGTTTAACCCACCTCCGGGCAGATATGAACACTGAAGCTTTCTTT.

This clonotype was detected ten times or more. The chain recombines TRBV7-9 with TRBJ2-1, with D uncertain. Trimming left V 2 bases short and J 8 bases short, with 13 bases between. The CDR3 is made up of 14 amino acids. The germline CDR1 and CDR2 sequences are SEHNR and FQNEAQ (reference sequence). Here the CDR3 reads CASSLSGSPYEQFF. The DNA of the CDR3 is TGTGCCAGCAGCTTATCCGGCAGTCCTTATGAGCAGTTCTTC.

This clonotype was picked up many times. The chain employs TRBV4-1 and TRBJ2-1; D gene unclear. V was shortened by 1 base and J by 5 bases, with 6 bases between the two germline ends. The CDR3 consists of 13 residues. The germline V gene has CDR1 MGHRA and CDR2 YSYEKL. CDR3 amino acids: CASSQVFDNEQFF. CDR3 sequence (DNA): TGCGCCAGCAGCCAAGTCTTCGACAATGAGCAGTTCTTC.

This clonotype was observed many times. The V and J genes are TRBV9 and TRBJ2-1; D remains ambiguous. Germline CDR1 reads SGDLS; CDR2 reads YYNGEE. CDR3 size: 14 residues. Trimming left V 3 bases short and J 8 bases short, with 15 bases between. The CDR3 DNA follows: TGTGCCAGCAGCGCGGGCAATGGGAAGGATGAGCAGTTCTTC. This translates into CASSAGNGKDEQFF. Using reference TRBV9 and TRBJ2-1 for the parts outside the CDR3, the full variable domain is DSGVTQTPKHLITATGQRVTLRCSPRSGDLSVYWYQQSLDQGLQFLIQYYNGEERAKGNILERFSAQQFPDLHSELNLSSLELGDSALYFCASSAGNGKDEQFFGPGTRLTVL.

The V call is TRBV7-3, the J call TRBJ2-7, with 10 bases that match TRBD2. The CDR3 totals 14 residues. The J segment lost 6 bases and the V segment lost 5 bases, leaving 7 bases of the junction unmatched. Germline V lookup: CDR1 SGHTA, CDR2 FQGTGA. The CDR3 region has the DNA TGTGCCAGCAGCACCTCTAGCGGGAGAACCGAGCAGTACTTC. Protein sequence: CASSTSSGRTEQYF.

This clonotype showed up just a few times. The CDR3 loop reads CASSLGQGRNYGYTF. The CDR3 region has the DNA TGTGCCAGCAGTTTGGGACAGGGGCGCAACTATGGCTACACCTTC. This chain joins TRBV12-3 or TRBV12-4 and TRBJ1-2; TRBD1 aligns across 10 bases. CDR3 length: 15 residues. Germline trimming cut 3 bases from V and 2 bases from J; bases unmatched to any gene: 3.

V gene TRBV7-9 combines with J gene TRBJ1-1; D is ambiguous. The CDR3 totals 12 residues. Germline loops: CDR1 SEHNR, CDR2 FQNEAQ (reference sequence). V lost 1 base and J 6 bases, leaving 6 bases between the germline ends. CDR3 bases: TGTGCCAGCAGCTTAGACTGGGCTGAAGCTTTCTTT. It is translated as CASSLDWAEAFF.

This clonotype was counted ten times or more. The V and J genes are TRBV6-2 or TRBV6-3 and TRBJ2-7; 8 bases are shared with TRBD1. The CDR3 covers 12 residues. Per germline, CDR1 MNHEY and CDR2 SVGEGT. The V segment lost 3 bases and the J segment 11 bases; nucleotides outside the gene matches: 6. The CDR3 DNA sequence: TGTGCCAGCAGTTATTCGACAGGGGTGGAGTACTTC. Amino acid sequence: CASSYSTGVEYF.

This clonotype was counted at least ten times. The chain combines TRBV4-3 with TRBJ1-3; D gene unclear. This CDR3 has 15 amino acids. The ends were cut back, 0 bases at V and 0 bases at J, with 6 bases in the middle. In germline, CDR1 is LGHNA, CDR2 YSLEER. CDR3 amino acids: CASSQDGFSGNTIYF. The CDR3 DNA is TGCGCCAGCAGCCAAGACGGCTTCTCTGGAAACACCATATATTTT.

This clonotype was detected only a few times. J is TRBJ2-5 and V is TRBV30, with unresolved D. This CDR3 contains 13 residues. Germline CDR1 is GTSNPN and CDR2 is SVGIG (reference sequence). Deletions cut 3 bases from V and 5 bases from J, with 13 bases between. CDR3: CAWSYSLTETQYF. CDR3 nucleotide sequence: TGTGCCTGGAGCTATAGCCTGACGGAGACCCAGTACTTC.

The gene calls are TRBV7-9 and TRBJ2-5; D not resolved. The V end lost 5 bases, the J end lost 2 bases, and 6 bases lay between the germline ends. Germline CDR1 SEHNR, CDR2 FQNEAQ (reference sequence). The CDR3 runs 12 residues. CDR3 coding DNA: TGTGCCAGCAGCACCTTACAAGAGACCCAGTACTTC. Translating it yields CASSTLQETQYF. Drawing the rest from reference TRBV7-9 and TRBJ2-5, the complete variable domain is DTGVSQNPRHKITKRGQNVTFRCDPISEHNRLYWYRQTLGQGPEFLTYFQNEAQLEKSRLLSDRFSAERPKGSFSTLEIQRTEQGDSAMYLCASSTLQETQYFGPGTRLLVL.

In its sample, this clonotype was seen a few times. The chain links TRBV2 to TRBJ2-5; 10 positions match TRBD2. Germline trimming cut 8 bases from V and 5 bases from J; bases unmatched to any gene: 2. The CDR3 is made up of 12 amino acids. Germline CDR1 reads SNHLY; CDR2 reads FYNNEI. The CDR3 reads CASRTSGETQYF. The CDR3 bases are TGTGCCAGCCGGACTAGCGGCGAGACCCAGTACTTC.

The chain couples TRBV20-1 to TRBJ1-6; D ambiguous. The germline V gene has CDR1 DFQATT and CDR2 SNEGSKA (reference sequence). With 1 base removed from V and 5 bases from J, the gap between germline ends came to 9 bases. The CDR3 runs 14 residues. CDR3 in DNA: TGCAGTGCTAGAGGGCCCGCCAATAATTCACCCCTCCACTTT. Translation: CSARGPANNSPLHF.

The V and J genes are TRBV4-3 and TRBJ2-1; 9 bases map to TRBD2. CDR1 and CDR2 (germline): LGHNA, YSLEER. CDR3 size: 17 residues. V lost 0 bases, J lost 4 bases, and 7 bases stayed unmatched. CDR3 in amino acids: CASSQDWRGGPYNEQFF. The DNA of the CDR3 is TGCGCCAGCAGCCAAGATTGGCGGGGGGGCCCTTACAATGAGCAGTTCTTC.

V and J are TRBV10-2 and TRBJ1-6; TRBD1 aligns across 9 bases. J was trimmed by 8 bases and V by 6 bases; bases with no gene match: 2. This CDR3 spans 13 amino acids. Looked up from germline, CDR1 is WSHSY and CDR2 is SAAADI. The CDR3 reads CASSRDRDSPLHF. The CDR3 nucleotides are TGCGCCAGCAGCCGGGACAGGGATTCACCCCTCCACTTT.

The chain joins TRBV5-1 to TRBJ1-6; D remains ambiguous. The V gene lost 0 bases and the J gene lost 10 bases, with 20 bases spanning the gap. CDR1 and CDR2 from the germline V gene are SGHRS and YFSETQ. This CDR3 contains 17 residues. CDR3 DNA: TGCGCCAGCAGCTTGGGCCCTAACCTTCCCATGGGGTCACCCCTCCACTTT. Translating it yields CASSLGPNLPMGSPLHF.

This clonotype appeared a few times. The V and J genes are TRBV7-9 and TRBJ1-6; maybe TRBD1 (6 bases). The ends were cut back, 5 bases at V and 8 bases at J, with 19 bases in the middle. Germline V gives CDR1 SEHNR, CDR2 FQNEAQ (reference sequence). CDR3 length equals 16 residues. The CDR3 DNA reads as TGTGCCAGCAGCCAAACGACAGGCGCTTCTCATTCACCCCTCCACTTT. Translated: CASSQTTGASHSPLHF.

This clonotype was detected many times. The J gene is TRBJ1-1, the V gene TRBV6-5; D uncertain. CDR1 and CDR2 (germline): MNHEY, SVGAGI. V was trimmed by 9 bases and J by 3 bases, leaving 11 bases between them. CDR3 length equals 12 residues. The CDR3 spells CASLDHYTEAFF. The CDR3 DNA sequence: TGTGCCAGTTTGGACCACTACACTGAAGCTTTCTTT.

This clonotype has at least ten counts. The J gene is TRBJ2-1, the V gene TRBV5-8, with D tentatively TRBD1 or TRBD2 (5 bases each). Trimming removed 4 bases at V and 8 bases at J, with 19 bases between. From germline, CDR1 is SGHTS and CDR2 YDEGEE. This CDR3 has 15 residues. The CDR3 sequence is CASSPTGPPPDEQFF. Written as DNA, the CDR3 is TGTGCCAGCAGCCCGACGGGGCCGCCTCCTGATGAGCAGTTCTTC.

The chain combines TRBV15 with TRBJ2-7; 7 bases fit TRBD2. The J call may be incorrect, as the DNA end agrees better with TRBJ2-1. The germline CDR1 and CDR2 sequences are LNHNV and YYDKDF (reference sequence). The CDR3 covers 15 residues. CDR3 region: CATSSQSGATYEQFF. CDR3 nucleotides: TGTGCCACCAGCAGTCAAAGCGGGGCGACCTACGAGCAGTTCTTC.

The V call is TRBV12-3 or TRBV12-4, the J call TRBJ2-7, with D possibly matching TRBD1 (5 bases). This CDR3 is built from 14 residues. With 3 bases removed from V and 4 bases from J, the gap between germline ends came to 13 bases. DNA for the CDR3: TGTGCCAGCAGTTTGGCAGGGCTGGGGTACGAGCAGTACTTC. Protein product: CASSLAGLGYEQYF.

In its sample, this clonotype was seen many times. The chain is built from TRBV7-3 and TRBJ1-2; 9 bases agree with TRBD1. The CDR3 has 16 residues. The germline V gene has CDR1 SGHTA and CDR2 FQGTGA. J lost 4 bases, V lost 5 bases, and 11 bases had no gene match. The DNA of the CDR3 is TGTGCCAGCAGCCGTAGTTTGGGGACAGGGATCTATGGCTACACCTTC. This gives the protein CASSRSLGTGIYGYTF.

The chain recombines TRBV30 with TRBJ2-2; no clear D. Germline loops: CDR1 GTSNPN, CDR2 SVGIG (reference sequence). The CDR3 is made up of 12 amino acids. The V end was cut by 2 bases, the J end by 6 bases, with 7 bases between. The CDR3: CAWSPGPGELFF. The CDR3 nucleotides are TGTGCCTGGAGTCCCGGACCCGGGGAGCTGTTTTTT.

The chain employs TRBV18 and TRBJ2-1; D is undetermined. V dropped 3 bases and J dropped 2 bases, with 14 bases sitting between them. Germline CDR1 is KGHSH and CDR2 is LQKENI. This CDR3 region has 16 residues. CDR3 DNA sequence: TGTGCCAGCTCACCGTATCTCAGGTATCCCTACAATGAGCAGTTCTTC. This translates into CASSPYLRYPYNEQFF.

V is TRBV10-3 and J is TRBJ1-5, with 8 bases fitting TRBD1. V lost 7 bases, J lost 7 bases, and 6 bases stayed unmatched. There are 13 residues in the CDR3. CDR1 ENHRY and CDR2 SYGVKD come from the germline V gene. The CDR3 nucleotides read TGTGCCATCACCTCAGACAGGGGACAGCCCCAGCATTTT. The encoded protein is CAITSDRGQPQHF.

This clonotype was counted ten times or more. The chain is built from TRBV20-1 and TRBJ2-7, with no clear D. V was shortened by 5 bases and J by 0 bases, with 8 bases between the two germline ends. The germline CDR1 and CDR2 sequences are DFQATT and SNEGSKA (reference sequence). The CDR3 length is 12 residues. CDR3 protein: CSAPTGSYEQYF. DNA for the CDR3: TGCAGTGCTCCGACTGGCTCCTACGAGCAGTACTTC.

This clonotype has ten or more counts. The rearrangement links TRBV5-8 to TRBJ2-7; D is tentatively TRBD1 or TRBD2 (7 bases each). V lost 2 bases and J 7 bases, leaving 16 bases between the germline ends. CDR3 length: 14 residues. CDR1 and CDR2 from the germline V gene are SGHTS and YDEGEE. CDR3 in DNA: TGTGCCAGCAGCTTTATAGGGACAGCGGGGGAGCAGTACTTC. Protein: CASSFIGTAGEQYF.

Details on this clonotype: Relative to the germline gene, one junction end is altered; a read error may explain this. The chain links TRBV7-9 to TRBJ2-7; D call uncertain. CDR1 SEHNR and CDR2 FQNEAQ come from the germline V gene (reference sequence). This CDR3 comprises 16 residues. For the CDR3, the DNA is TGCGCCAGCAGCCAAGAGGTGAACAGCCCCTCCTACGAGCAGTACTTC. Protein product: CASSQEVNSPSYEQYF.

The chain is built from TRBV5-1 and TRBJ2-3; 12 bases map to TRBD2. Germline V CDR1 and CDR2: SGHRS, YFSETQ. V was pared by 4 bases and J by 1 base, with 7 bases of the junction left unmatched. This CDR3 region has 17 residues. In DNA, the CDR3 is TGCGCCAGCAGCCGCTCGACTAGCGGGGGACGCACAGATACGCAGTATTTT. Its protein is CASSRSTSGGRTDTQYF.

In this sample, this clonotype turned up many times. In nucleotides, the CDR3 is TGTGCCAGCAGCTTAATCGGGAGGGCGTATGAGCAGTTCTTC. Translating it yields CASSLIGRAYEQFF. This sequence joins TRBV7-2 and TRBJ2-1, with TRBD2 matching 8 bases. The V gene's germline CDR1 is SGHTA and CDR2 FQGNSA. With V trimmed by 2 bases and J by 8 bases, 5 bases remained unmatched. This CDR3 is built from 14 residues.

This clonotype was detected ten times or more. The chain employs TRBV7-9 and TRBJ2-2, with D unresolved. The CDR3 has 11 amino acids. Trimming pared 5 bases from V and 5 bases from J, leaving 3 bases between. Germline lookup yields CDR1 SEHNR and CDR2 FQNEAQ (reference sequence). CDR3 protein: CASSATGELFF. CDR3 in DNA: TGTGCCAGCAGCGCAACCGGGGAGCTGTTTTTT.

The chain carries TRBV10-3 and TRBJ2-5, with TRBD2 matching 8 bases. In germline, CDR1 is ENHRY, CDR2 SYGVKD. The V and J ends lost 11 bases and 5 bases, in that order; junction bases with no gene match: 13. The CDR3 totals 14 residues. CDR3 sequence (DNA): TGTGCCTCCTCTGGGACGGGAGGGTTGGAGACCCAGTACTTC. This codes for CASSGTGGLETQYF.